The entry below gives a single TCR beta chain sequence along with its context. Its antigen remains unidentified. This record comes from a study of T-cell reconstitution after alpha-beta-depleted transplantation in children. Points from the study as a whole: TCRbeta diversity was high at day 60 in some patients (a result of surviving recipient T cells and thymic progenitors). In patients about two months after transplant, alpha-beta T cells reportedly arose from several hundred expanded graft clones. T-cell counts and diversity were attributed mostly to newly produced T cells one year after transplant.

CDR3 size: 13 residues. Between the trimmed V and J ends, which lost 4 bases and 4 bases, there was a span of 11 bases. Germline V gene sequence: CDR1 SEHNR, CDR2 FQNEAQ (reference sequence). It was with unique molecular identifiers that the TCRbeta library was prepared. TCRdb passed the PCR reads through MiXCR, listing each CDR3 protein once. The data show hundreds of thousands of distinct CDR3 sequences, with approximately 10% seen just once and 20% to 30% held by the top ten. The origin of this receptor is a male patient aged 2 to 9 who had a stem cell transplant for chronic granulomatous disease, so the T cells may come from the graft donor. This chain connects TRBV7-9 to TRBJ2-7; D may be TRBD1 or TRBD2 (5 bases each). The sequencing here drew on peripheral blood, taken 180 days after TCRalphabeta/CD19-depleted stem cell transplant. The CDR3 coding sequence is TGTGCCAGCAGCTCCGGGGCACATTACGAGCAGTACTTC. Translation gives CASSSGAHYEQYF.